This TCR beta chain was obtained from a study of cytomegalovirus exposure and HLA in healthy donors (dated by TCRdb to 2016 to 2017). Concerning the study at large: According to a later analysis, one platform produced both the approximately 110 validation repertoires and the 670 or so repertoires of the first cohort. The study was designed to test whether signatures of past pathogen exposure could be identified by cataloging public T cell receptors. Along with the roughly 700-subject first cohort, a separate validation cohort of over a hundred different subjects was used. To predict cytomegalovirus infection status, the study brought together high-throughput TCR immunosequencing, statistical association of individual TCRs with disease status, and machine learning. Beyond this particular receptor, the publication reports: All 120 repertoires were used to score co-occurrence in the validation cohort in a later analysis, because that analysis had no HLA typing for the cohort. The classifier was reported to diagnose cytomegalovirus status with high specificity and sensitivity in both the original and validation cohorts. Of the cluster scores, approximately 95% were above 0 in a later analysis, which found that TCRs clustered in the first cohort also tended to co-occur in the approximately 130 validation repertoires. Most TCR sequences were observed very rarely across donors, whereas some public TCRs were present in many individuals. It was suggested by the authors that the approach could potentially be generalized to other disease states and immunological phenotypes. The study gave a list of 150 to 200 TCR beta chains associated with cytomegalovirus. A few of the identified cytomegalovirus-associated TCR beta chains were confirmed in vitro to be specific for cytomegalovirus antigens.

The CDR1 and CDR2 encoded by the germline V gene are SQVTM and ANQGSEA. There are 12 amino acids in the CDR3, from cysteine to phenylalanine inclusive. This entry keeps only the CDR3 DNA: 36 bases, framed from base 1. From V the trimming removes 6 bases and from J it removes 3 bases, while the gene matches leave 5 bases of the junction unaccounted for. The table lists this clone with a count of one. Its cognate antigen has yet to be identified. No base quality information exists; no much larger clone differs at one position. The donors belonged to the validation cohort of roughly 120 subjects, which was separate from the roughly 670-subject first cohort. The receptor library was made with the immunoSEQ multiplex PCR assay. In the paper's pipeline: A statistical classification framework was built to diagnose cytomegalovirus status from the catalog of TCR beta chain sequences. Entries here come from immuneACCESS through TCRdb and include only in-frame sequences with V and J called. Some clones fail to appear in such tables; in the studies checked, an unresolved V gene covers under half of the shortfall, and the cause of the remainder is unknown. The V and J calls and the clone size are those of that table, but D and trimming were determined from the DNA. In this sample the table shows approximately 270,000 clones, around 86% of which occur a single time. 0.9% to 1.1% of the sample lies in the top ten.

The material sequenced was PBMCs. The source of this sequence is a woman between 18 and 29 years old in good health and CMV-seronegative. The rearrangement joined TRBV29-1 to TRBJ2-7; 7 of the junction bases match TRBD1. CDR3 loop: CSVRGQSYEQYF. In nucleotide form, the sequence is TGCAGCGTACGGGGACAGAGCTACGAGCAGTACTTC.